These 20 T cell receptor beta chains came from one sample sequenced in a study of cytomegalovirus exposure and HLA in healthy donors. A multiplex PCR was run with 60 Vbeta primers and 13 Jbeta primers. Method: immunoSEQ multiplex PCR; TCRdb's copy keeps in-frame clones and lacks some. In the table there are approximately 190,000 clones, 75% to 90% of which are singletons. Source material: PBMCs. The receptors were sampled from a boy aged 2 to 10 in good health and CMV-seronegative.

The CDR3 coding sequence is TGTGCCAGCAGTGAATCCCAGCTAGCGGCTTCCTACGAGCAGTACTTC. Protein sequence: CASSESQLAASYEQYF. J is TRBJ2-7 and V is TRBV2, with 7 bases fitting TRBD2. The CDR3 sequence is 16 residues long. Germline CDR1 SNHLY, CDR2 FYNNEI. Trimming at V came to 2 bases and at J to 1 base, leaving 8 bases not matched to a gene.

The chain combines TRBV19 with TRBJ2-1, with 12 bases fitting TRBD2. After removal of 7 bases from V and 2 bases from J, the junction contained 9 bases not matched to a gene. The CDR3 is 17 amino acids. Germline V gene lookup returns CDR1 LNHDA and CDR2 SQIVND (reference sequence). CDR3 protein: CASNSPTSGRTYNEQFF. CDR3 nucleotide sequence: TGTGCCAGTAACTCCCCTACTAGCGGGAGGACCTACAATGAGCAGTTCTTC.

The gene calls are TRBV9 and TRBJ2-5; 8 bases are shared with TRBD1. Judging by the DNA end, TRBJ2-7 fits better; the J call may be wrong. Germline loops: CDR1 SGDLS, CDR2 YYNGEE. The CDR3 spans 15 residues. CDR3 protein: CASSESPDRGYEQYF. CDR3 coding DNA: TGTGCCAGCAGCGAGAGCCCCGACAGGGGCTACGAGCAGTACTTC.

This clone was counted once. This chain links TRBV29-1 with TRBJ2-2, with D perhaps matching TRBD2 (6 bases). The CDR3 is 16 amino acids. CDR1 and CDR2 (germline): SQVTM, ANQGSEA. V lost 4 bases and J 0 bases, leaving 15 bases between the germline ends. The CDR3 loop reads CSVGGIAGTNTGELFF. CDR3 sequence (DNA): TGCAGCGTTGGGGGGATCGCGGGAACGAACACCGGGGAGCTGTTTTTT.

As regards this clone: The junction shows a germline mismatch at one end, possibly a read error. V usage is TRBV29-1 and J usage is TRBJ2-3, with 10 positions matching TRBD1. The germline V gene encodes CDR1 SQVTM and CDR2 ANQGSEA. This CDR3 is built from 14 residues. The CDR3: CSVEDRGLADTQYF. In nucleotides, the CDR3 is TGCAGCGTGGAAGACAGGGGGCTAGCAGATACGCAGTATTTT.

The chain is built from TRBV18 and TRBJ1-5; D call uncertain. Between the trimmed V and J ends, which lost 2 bases and 1 base, there was a span of 12 bases. The CDR3 is 16 amino acids. Germline-derived CDR1 and CDR2 are KGHSH and LQKENI. CDR3 amino acids: CASSPGRAASNQPQHF. Here the CDR3 DNA reads TGTGCCAGCTCACCAGGGAGGGCTGCCAGCAATCAGCCCCAGCATTTT.

The chain has TRBV7-9 and TRBJ1-5; D is possibly TRBD1 (5 bases). CDR1 and CDR2 (germline): SEHNR, FQNEAQ (reference sequence). V was trimmed by 1 base and J by 2 bases, leaving 18 bases between them. The CDR3 consists of 18 residues. CDR3 sequence (DNA): TGTGCCAGCAGCTTAGGTAGATTGGGTGGCAGGGGCAATCAGCCCCAGCATTTT. This encodes CASSLGRLGGRGNQPQHF. Variable domain in full (rest from reference TRBV7-9 and TRBJ1-5): DTGVSQNPRHKITKRGQNVTFRCDPISEHNRLYWYRQTLGQGPEFLTYFQNEAQLEKSRLLSDRFSAERPKGSFSTLEIQRTEQGDSAMYLCASSLGRLGGRGNQPQHFGDGTRLSIL.

The gene calls are TRBV7-8 and TRBJ2-7; TRBD2 aligns across 7 bases. In germline, CDR1 is SGHVS, CDR2 FQNEAQ. The CDR3 sequence is 13 residues long. V lost 5 bases to trimming and J lost 4 bases; unmatched junction nucleotides: 5. The CDR3 spells CASSHRLAYEQYF. Written as DNA, the CDR3 is TGTGCCAGCAGCCATAGACTAGCTTACGAGCAGTACTTC.

In DNA form, the CDR3 reads TGTGCCAGCAGTTCAGTAGATTTACAGGGGGTCCCCGGAAACACCATATATTTT. Translation: CASSSVDLQGVPGNTIYF. The chain employs TRBV28 and TRBJ1-3; 8 nucleotides agree with TRBD1. CDR3 length: 18 amino acids. Germline V gene sequence: CDR1 MDHEN, CDR2 SYDVKM. With V trimmed by 4 bases and J by 4 bases, 15 bases remained unmatched.

Points on this clone: Other DNA sequences in this sample translate to the same CDR3. V is TRBV5-1 and J is TRBJ1-6; D possibly corresponds to TRBD1 (5 bases). In germline, CDR1 is SGHRS, CDR2 YFSETQ. There are 17 residues in the CDR3. Between the trimmed V and J ends, which lost 0 bases and 9 bases, there was a span of 19 bases. As DNA, the CDR3 is TGCGCCAGCAGCTTGGAAGCCCAGACGGGCCAGGGTTCACCCCTCCACTTT. Its protein is CASSLEAQTGQGSPLHF. The entire variable domain, with the rest obtained from reference TRBV5-1 and TRBJ1-6, is as follows: KAGVTQTPRYLIKTRGQQVTLSCSPISGHRSVSWYQQTPGQGLQFLFEYFSETQRNKGNFPGRFSGRQFSNSRSEMNVSTLELGDSALYLCASSLEAQTGQGSPLHFGNGTRLTVT.

The CDR3 here is CASSFRQENTGELFF. The CDR3, as DNA: TGTGCCAGCAGTTTCCGACAGGAGAACACCGGGGAGCTGTTTTTT. V usage is TRBV27 and J usage is TRBJ2-2, with TRBD1 as a possible D gene (6 bases). The CDR3 length is 15 residues. V was clipped by 3 bases and J by 1 base, with 9 bases between them. Germline CDR1 reads MNHEY; CDR2 reads SMNVEV (reference sequence).

The CDR3 loop reads CASSFGHNEQFF. CDR3 sequence (DNA): TGCGCCAGCAGCTTCGGTCACAATGAGCAGTTCTTC. The chain uses TRBV5-1 and TRBJ2-1; D unresolved. This CDR3 is built from 12 residues. The germline V gene encodes CDR1 SGHRS and CDR2 YFSETQ. Trimming stripped 2 bases from V and 5 bases from J, with 5 bases between. Supplemented by reference TRBV5-1 and TRBJ2-1, the full variable domain reads KAGVTQTPRYLIKTRGQQVTLSCSPISGHRSVSWYQQTPGQGLQFLFEYFSETQRNKGNFPGRFSGRQFSNSRSEMNVSTLELGDSALYLCASSFGHNEQFFGPGTRLTVL.

The V and J genes are TRBV19 and TRBJ1-3; 8 positions agree with TRBD1. V was pared by 3 bases and J by 0 bases, with 1 base of the junction left unmatched. The germline V gene has CDR1 LNHDA and CDR2 SQIVND (reference sequence). This CDR3 has 15 amino acids. Here the CDR3 DNA reads TGTGCCAGTAGTATGGACAGGGACTCTGGAAACACCATATATTTT. It codes for CASSMDRDSGNTIYF.

The chain links TRBV7-7 to TRBJ2-5; D may be TRBD1 (6 bases). V lost 5 bases and J 5 bases, leaving 15 bases between the germline ends. Germline V gene sequence: CDR1 SSHAT, CDR2 FNYEAQ (reference sequence). This CDR3 region has 14 residues. The chain's CDR3 is CASSQGPGRETQYF. The CDR3 DNA reads TGTGCCAGCAGCCAGGGGCCCGGTCGGGAGACCCAGTACTTC.

The J gene is TRBJ2-2, the V gene TRBV5-1; 9 bases map to TRBD1. V gave up 6 bases and J gave up 4 bases; unmatched junction bases: 7. The CDR3 length is 15 residues. Germline CDR1 and CDR2: SGHRS and YFSETQ. DNA of the CDR3: TGCGCCAGCATCCCGGACAGGGGTTTCACCGGGGAGCTGTTTTTT. Translating it yields CASIPDRGFTGELFF.

The rearrangement uses TRBV19 and TRBJ1-5, with unresolved D. Germline V gene lookup returns CDR1 LNHDA and CDR2 SQIVND (reference sequence). V was pared by 5 bases and J by 0 bases, with 11 bases between. The CDR3 covers 15 residues. The CDR3 sequence is CASSLRENSNQPQHF. Here the CDR3 DNA reads TGTGCCAGTAGTTTGAGGGAAAATAGCAATCAGCCCCAGCATTTT.

The rearrangement uses TRBV5-1 and TRBJ2-6; D unresolved. The CDR3 extends over 14 amino acids. V was clipped by 5 bases and J by 2 bases, with 8 bases between them. In germline, CDR1 is SGHRS, CDR2 YFSETQ. The CDR3: CASSREPGANVLTF. The CDR3 DNA sequence: TGCGCCAGCAGTCGAGAACCTGGGGCCAACGTCCTGACTTTC.

The V gene is TRBV28, the J gene TRBJ2-2; 14 bases are a match to TRBD2. V trimming: 1 base; J trimming: 7 bases; junction bases outside the gene matches: 2. The CDR3 sequence is 16 residues long. Germline V gene sequence: CDR1 MDHEN, CDR2 SYDVKM. The CDR3 region has the DNA TGTGCCAGCAGTTTATCCGGGACTAGCGGGAGCGGGGAGCTGTTTTTT. Translation: CASSLSGTSGSGELFF.

The chain couples TRBV7-2 to TRBJ2-4; 14 bases line up with TRBD2. The CDR3 is 19 residues long. V dropped 6 bases and J dropped 8; count of bases not matched to a gene: 18. CDR1 and CDR2 (germline): SGHTA, FQGNSA. The CDR3 loop reads CASRHIEWTSGGLSHIQYF. The CDR3 nucleotides are TGTGCCAGCAGACATATCGAATGGACTAGCGGGGGGTTAAGTCACATTCAGTACTTC.

The V call is TRBV7-9, the J call TRBJ1-5; weak D call: TRBD1 (6 bases). Germline loops: CDR1 SEHNR, CDR2 FQNEAQ (reference sequence). CDR3 size: 15 residues. Trimming shortened V by 2 bases and J by 1 base, and 9 bases separated the two germline ends. The CDR3, as DNA: TGTGCCAGCAGCTTATCAGGGGAGAGCAATCAGCCCCAGCATTTT. As protein: CASSLSGESNQPQHF.